Shown below are 3 T cell receptor beta chains from a single sample sequenced in a study of blood T cell repertoires in COVID-19. Using immunoSEQ multiplex PCR, the repertoire was profiled, and TCRdb retains in-frame clones only, with some absent. Among about 93,000 clones, 90% were seen once, and the ten largest hold around 1.5%. Sequencing was done on a sample of peripheral blood. These TCRs come from a human donor with active COVID-19. The donor label of this sample is uncertain.

This rearrangement joins TRBV12-5 to TRBJ2-1; TRBD2 agrees at 11 bases. With 0 bases clipped from V and 6 bases from J, the junction kept 7 bases outside the gene matches. In germline, CDR1 is LGHNT, CDR2 FRNRAP. The CDR3 runs to 17 residues. This chain's CDR3 is CASGLVLAGAEGNEQFF. CDR3 sequence (DNA): TGTGCTAGTGGTTTGGTACTAGCGGGGGCCGAGGGCAATGAGCAGTTCTTC.

The chain is built from TRBV12-3 or TRBV12-4 and TRBJ2-3; D is ambiguous. The CDR3 covers 13 residues. The germline V and J ends were trimmed by 6 bases and 7 bases, with 14 bases remaining between them. Written as DNA, the CDR3 is TGTGCCAGCAGCAGAACCGGAGTAAATACGCAGTATTTT. It encodes CASSRTGVNTQYF.

This chain's CDR3 is CASSSRESKWTFF. In DNA form, the CDR3 reads TGTGCCAGCAGCTCGAGGGAGAGTAAGTGGACTTTCTTT. The rearrangement uses TRBV21-1 and TRBJ1-1. TRBV21-1 is tagged as a pseudogene. There are 13 residues in the CDR3.